These 15 T cell receptor beta chains originate from one sample sequenced in a study of T cells in Graves' hyperthyroidism and ophthalmopathy (dated by TCRdb to about 2019). Library generation was performed with multiplex PCR. The sequencing machine was an Illumina HiSeq 2000. The TCR beta CDR3 regions were amplified from the RNA transcripts. A first-round RT-PCR of the TCR CDR3 used the HTBI primer set with the Qiagen OneStep RT-PCR kit. The public reads were quality trimmed at Q25 with fastp and then assembled into clones with MiXCR by TCRdb, keeping productive beta chains. Every CDR3 protein is listed once, alongside the most common genes and DNA of its rows. For this sample the table gives around 350,000 distinct CDR3 sequences, of which roughly 15% were detected only once. Clones ranked in the top ten supply approximately 20% of the sample. The specimen was blood. Receptors originate from an older woman with Graves' ophthalmopathy.

This chain uses TRBV6-1 with TRBJ1-6; no definite D call. V lost 4 bases and J 9 bases, leaving 16 bases between the germline ends. Germline V CDR1 and CDR2: MNHNS, SASEGT. CDR3 length: 15 amino acids. CDR3 nucleotide sequence: TGTGCCAGCAGTGTCTTCGGAGAGGGTAGTTCACCCCTCCACTTT. Its translation: CASSVFGEGSSPLHF.

V and J are TRBV3-1 and TRBJ2-2; 7 bases line up with TRBD1. Germline V gene data show CDR1 as LGHDT and CDR2 as YNNKEL (reference sequence). V dropped 4 bases and J dropped 3; count of bases not matched to a gene: 8. This CDR3 has 16 amino acids. CDR3 bases: TGTGCCAGCAGCCGCAGACAGGGTAGGGACACCGGGGAGCTGTTTTTT. It specifies CASSRRQGRDTGELFF.

Ten or more counts support this clonotype. This chain connects TRBV6-1 to TRBJ2-5; D gene ambiguous. This CDR3 contains 13 residues. Germline V lookup: CDR1 MNHNS, CDR2 SASEGT. The V end lost 3 bases, the J end lost 3 bases, and 8 bases lay between the germline ends. In DNA form, the CDR3 reads TGTGCCAGCAGTGATTGGGGTGAAGAGACCCAGTACTTC. It yields the protein CASSDWGEETQYF.

The chain joins TRBV27 to TRBJ1-2; the D is unclear. This CDR3 region has 14 residues. V gave up 6 bases and J gave up 5 bases, with 16 bases separating them. Germline values: CDR1 MNHEY, CDR2 SMNVEV (reference sequence). CDR3 sequence reads: CASRSSWGDYGYTF. CDR3 nucleotides: TGTGCCAGCAGATCCTCGTGGGGAGATTATGGCTACACCTTC.

Points on this clonotype: One end of the junction is discordant with germline, which a read error may explain. V and J are TRBV5-1 and TRBJ2-5; 9 bases are shared with TRBD1. Germline V lookup: CDR1 SGHRS, CDR2 YFSETQ. This CDR3 spans 17 amino acids. DNA for the CDR3: TGTGCCAGCAGCCGTGGGGGAGGGGGACAGGGTATCGGGACCCAGTACTTC. Translating it yields CASSRGGGGQGIGTQYF.

This sequence joins TRBV29-1 and TRBJ1-1, with D possibly TRBD1 on 5 matching bases. With 5 bases removed from V and 4 bases from J, the gap between germline ends came to 20 bases. Germline loops: CDR1 SQVTM, CDR2 ANQGSEA. This CDR3 has 15 amino acids. CDR3 sequence: CSVPDGTVSGTEAFF. The DNA of the CDR3 is TGCAGCGTTCCCGACGGGACGGTGTCGGGCACTGAAGCTTTCTTT.

In this sample, this clonotype turned up many times. J is TRBJ2-5 and V is TRBV11-2; 7 bases line up with TRBD2. The V and J ends lost 5 bases and 1 base, in that order; junction bases with no gene match: 7. Per germline, CDR1 SGHAT and CDR2 FQNNGV. The CDR3 has 15 residues. The CDR3: CASSPGLVPQETQYF. For the CDR3, the DNA is TGTGCCAGCAGCCCTGGACTAGTACCCCAAGAGACCCAGTACTTC.

This clonotype was detected ten times or more. The rearrangement joins TRBV20-1 to TRBJ1-4; TRBD1 matches at 8 bases. Germline assignment: CDR1 DFQATT and CDR2 SNEGSKA (reference sequence). Unmatched junction bases numbered 14, after V lost 3 bases and J lost 8 bases. CDR3 length: 16 amino acids. CDR3 bases: TGCAGTGCTAGCCCCACTCTGGACAGGGCTAGGGAAAAACTGTTTTTT. Amino acids: CSASPTLDRAREKLFF.

This clonotype was observed at least ten times. The V and J genes are TRBV2 and TRBJ2-3; no definite D call. The CDR3 totals 12 residues. V lost 7 bases to trimming and J lost 3 bases, with 8 bases between them. Germline values: CDR1 SNHLY, CDR2 FYNNEI. For the CDR3, the DNA is TGTGCCAGCACCGGCGGTACAGATACGCAGTATTTT. It codes for CASTGGTDTQYF.

This clonotype appeared many times. This chain connects TRBV20-1 to TRBJ2-7; TRBD2 agrees at 7 bases. V trimming: 4 bases; J trimming: 0 bases; junction bases outside the gene matches: 6. This CDR3 has 14 amino acids. CDR1 is DFQATT, CDR2 SNEGSKA, per germline (reference sequence). CDR3 protein: CSAKASGDSYEQYF. For the CDR3, the DNA is TGCAGTGCTAAGGCTAGCGGAGACTCCTACGAGCAGTACTTC.

This clonotype showed up many times. The chain joins TRBV20-1 to TRBJ2-5, with D possibly TRBD2 on 5 matching bases. The CDR3 extends over 13 amino acids. Germline loops: CDR1 DFQATT, CDR2 SNEGSKA (reference sequence). Trimming pared 5 bases from V and 3 bases from J, leaving 13 bases between. The CDR3 loop reads CSAWGAPEETQYF. CDR3 nucleotides: TGCAGTGCTTGGGGAGCTCCCGAAGAGACCCAGTACTTC.

The table lists this clonotype with many counts. J is TRBJ2-2 and V is TRBV11-2; no definite D call. Trimming pared 5 bases from V and 0 bases from J, leaving 10 bases between. Germline lookup yields CDR1 SGHAT and CDR2 FQNNGV. This CDR3 is 15 amino acids long. The CDR3 nucleotides read TGTGCCAGCAGCCGAGGACCATCGAACACCGGGGAGCTGTTTTTT. This gives the protein CASSRGPSNTGELFF.

This chain links TRBV3-1 with TRBJ2-1, with 15 bases identical to TRBD2. CDR1 LGHDT and CDR2 YNNKEL come from the germline V gene (reference sequence). Losses at the gene ends were 5 bases for V and 8 bases for J; bases not matched to a gene: 16. The CDR3 length is 19 residues. CDR3 amino acids: CASSFKSFGTSGRFYEQFF. The CDR3 region has the DNA TGTGCCAGCAGCTTCAAGTCATTTGGGACTAGCGGGAGGTTCTATGAGCAGTTCTTC.

There are a few counts of this clonotype. The J gene is TRBJ2-2, the V gene TRBV24-1; D is possibly TRBD1 or TRBD2 (5 bases each). The CDR3 loop spans 16 amino acids. From germline, CDR1 is KGHDR and CDR2 SFDVKD. Trimming pared 1 base from V and 3 bases from J, leaving 11 bases between. In DNA, the CDR3 is TGTGCCACCAGTGATTTTCGGGGCTCCGACACCGGGGAGCTGTTTTTT. Protein product: CATSDFRGSDTGELFF.

This clonotype was seen only a few times. The chain combines TRBV12-3 or TRBV12-4 with TRBJ1-6, with 7 bases lining up with TRBD1. This CDR3 is built from 12 residues. Trimming cost V 7 bases and J 15 bases; bases outside gene matches: 9. This chain's CDR3 is CASTSDRSFLHF. In nucleotides, the CDR3 is TGTGCCAGCACCTCGGACAGGTCCTTCCTCCACTTT.